The clone carrying this T cell receptor (beta chain) was seen at least ten times. Its antigen is not identified. Prepared libraries of TCR beta cDNA carried unique molecular identifiers. TCRdb passed the PCR reads through MiXCR, listing each CDR3 protein once. The sample includes about 200,000 distinct CDR3 sequences, around 30% seen only once; the top ten take roughly 3.5%. Unmatched junction bases numbered 19, after V lost 2 bases and J lost 7 bases. The CDR3 runs to 19 residues. These data originate in a study of post-analysis software for immune sequencing data. About the research overall: The disease courses covered relapsing-remitting, secondary progressive and progressive-relapsing multiple sclerosis.

Overall study findings and caveats: Roughly five TRBV segments occurring more often in patients than controls included TRBV5-6, TRBV5-1 and TRBV20-1.

The chain couples TRBV12-3 or TRBV12-4 to TRBJ2-1, with TRBD1 identical over 8 bases. Sequencing used blood. This sequence originates from a girl aged 2 to 17 with multiple sclerosis. CDR3 residues: CASSLSGGEAGGLGNEQFF. In nucleotides, the CDR3 is TGTGCCAGCAGTTTATCTGGAGGGGAGGCAGGGGGCCTTGGGAATGAGCAGTTCTTC.